The rows below give T cell receptor beta chains drawn from one sample of a study of cytomegalovirus exposure and HLA in healthy donors. Sequenced by immunoSEQ multiplex PCR; TCRdb stores in-frame clones only, minus some. This table has some 100,000 clones, 70% to 80% appearing once. The sample consisted of PBMCs. These receptors were obtained from a woman between 50 and 59 years old in good health and CMV-seropositive. Each CDR3 is given with its conserved first and last residue. The D gene is left open where the match is weak. Size is omitted from some rows. Given values are once, few, many or a class for expanded clones.

NA	TRBV5-6	TRBJ2-3	NA	CASSRSDWNVGDTQYF	TGTGCCAGCAGCCGATCTGACTGGAACGTAGGAGATACGCAGTATTTT
NA	TRBV15	TRBJ1-4	NA	CATSPSNEKLFF	TGTGCCACCAGCCCATCTAATGAAAAACTGTTTTTT
TRBD1	TRBV28	TRBJ1-1	NA	CASKGQGKYRTEAFF	TGTGCCAGCAAAGGACAGGGGAAATATAGGACTGAAGCTTTCTTT
TRBD2	TRBV28	TRBJ2-1	NA	CASSLMALRGTVAGVYNEQFF	TGTGCCAGCAGTTTAATGGCGCTGCGGGGAACAGTGGCGGGAGTGTACAATGAGCAGTTCTTC
NA	TRBV11-2	TRBJ2-7	NA	CASSALPQLFEQYF	TGTGCCAGCAGCGCCCTTCCCCAACTATTTGAGCAGTACTTC
NA	TRBV19	TRBJ2-2	NA	CASAAAEVGLLGELFF	TGTGCCAGTGCCGCGGCGGAGGTTGGTTTGTTGGGGGAGCTGTTTTTT
TRBD1	TRBV6-1	TRBJ2-3	NA	CASSGWDRSTDTQYF	TGTGCCAGCTCGGGGTGGGACAGAAGCACAGATACGCAGTATTTT
TRBD1	TRBV15	TRBJ1-5	NA	CATSIRGQVEPQHF	TGTGCCACCAGCATCAGGGGGCAGGTGGAGCCCCAGCATTTT
NA	TRBV5-8	TRBJ1-3	NA	CASRREGTIYF	TGTGCCAGCCGTCGTGAGGGCACCATATATTTT
NA	TRBV6-5	TRBJ1-1	few	CASSSGRIMNTEAFF	TGTGCCAGCAGTTCAGGCCGAATAATGAACACTGAAGCTTTCTTT
TRBD1	TRBV19	TRBJ2-1	NA	CASSIVRGPNEQFF	TGTGCCAGTAGTATCGTCAGGGGGCCGAATGAGCAGTTCTTC